These T cell receptor beta chains were read from a single sample in a study of siplizumab effects on memory and regulatory T cells. This table comes from immunoSEQ multiplex PCR, and its TCRdb copy is limited to in-frame clones, with some not included. The sample has fewer than 60,000 clones, roughly 92% seen once. Sequencing used CD8+ T cells sorted from blood. The receptors derive from a human donor in good health. The conserved cysteine and the conserved F or W are not part of the CDR3 here. Fields, in order: J gene, V gene, CDR3 protein.

>TRBJ2-7|TRBV10-3
AISTDSYEQY
>TRBJ1-5|TRBV15
ATSRITGGKLQPQH
>TRBJ2-3|TRBV9
ASSYSRGTDTQY
>TRBJ2-7|TRBV27
ASSKDGGFYEQY
>TRBJ1-1|TRBV5-8
ASSWRQFGMNTEAF
>TRBJ1-1|TRBV5-6
ASSSGGWTEAF
>TRBJ1-1|TRBV25-1
ASSEPRESTEAF
>TRBJ2-7|TRBV6-5
ASSFGGSRLYEQY
>TRBJ1-2|TRBV7-3
ASSLNPANYGYT
>TRBJ2-7|TRBV27
ASSELAGRDFYEQY
>TRBJ2-5|TRBV28
ASSLATGKDQETQY
>TRBJ1-2|TRBV28
ASSRGTGALPHGYT
>TRBJ2-5|TRBV12-5
ASGPTIGTSGPLGGQETQY
>TRBJ2-5|TRBV9
ASSGETQY
>TRBJ2-2|TRBV15
ATSPTVGEGKYGELF
>TRBJ2-7|TRBV6-4
ASSEWQGYEQY
>TRBJ2-7|TRBV7-8
ASSLGDRPEQY
>TRBJ1-3|TRBV6-6
ASSRGVGNTIY
>TRBJ2-3|TRBV28
AFGPDSLSTDTQY
>TRBJ1-1|TRBV5-4
ASSFGQMNTEAF
>TRBJ2-7|TRBV7-9
ASSLGSSSYEQY
>TRBJ2-7|TRBV14
ASSQGQEENYEQY